Described below is a single TCR beta chain sequence and its context. Trimming cost V 3 bases and J 0 bases; bases outside gene matches: 10. Germline CDR1 is SEHNR and CDR2 is FQNEAQ (reference sequence). The CDR3 has 18 amino acids. Sequenced by immunoSEQ multiplex PCR; TCRdb stores in-frame clones only, minus some. The repertoire holds about 68,000 clones, 90% seen once, with around 1.5% in the top ten. The data belong to a study of T cell changes during pregnancy in multiple sclerosis. The sample here was peripheral blood, taken in the third trimester of pregnancy. The genes are TRBV7-9 and TRBJ2-3, with 9 bases fitting TRBD2. The TCR comes from a female donor with multiple sclerosis, enrolled in a pregnancy study. The DNA for the CDR3 is TGTGCCAGCAGCTTCCTGGCGGGGGGGCAAGTTAGCACAGATACGCAGTATTTT. Its protein is CASSFLAGGQVSTDTQYF.